This entry is about one T cell receptor beta chain. The target antigen is unknown. It was with a sample-barcoded 5' primer and a J-beta primer mix that a second PCR of roughly 7 to 12 cycles was run. A template-switch adaptor containing 12 random nucleotides labeled each cDNA molecule. TCRdb reprocessed the 5' RACE reads via MiXCR and lists one record per CDR3 protein. Of more than 900,000 distinct CDR3 sequences listed, 25% to 35% are singletons. These data belong to a study of blood T cells in healthy people across ages. The CDR3 spans 15 residues. With 4 bases removed from V and 0 bases from J, the gap between germline ends came to 10 bases. In germline, CDR1 is LGHNA, CDR2 YSLEER. Regarding the study as a whole: Donors of long life had a larger count of naive CD4+ cells and greater diversity than aged donors.

PBMCs numbering at least 6.5 million were isolated per sample. Another study also made use of these data, one on T cells of mothers and their children. As that report states: Mothers gave over 9 million TCR beta CDR3 reads each, and children several million each.

Sample: blood. This chain links TRBV4-3 with TRBJ1-5; the D is unclear. The clonotype comes from a woman aged 40 to 50 in good health. The CDR3 sequence is CASSLWFGSNQPQHF. For the CDR3, the DNA is TGCGCCAGCAGCCTGTGGTTTGGTAGCAATCAGCCCCAGCATTTT.